This is a list of T cell receptor beta chains from one sample in a study of blood T cell repertoires in COVID-19. Assay used: immunoSEQ multiplex PCR; TCRdb lists only in-frame clones, some missing. The sample contains fewer than 200,000 clones, roughly 84% of which appear only once. Sequencing was done on a sample of PBMCs or T cells enriched from blood (not recorded which). The receptor source for this set is a man aged 55-75 years who had recovered from COVID-19. Each CDR3 is given with its conserved first and last residue. D genes are given only for firm matches. A row's size may be missing; if present it is once, few, many or a size class.

J gene: TRBJ2-3; clone size: .; V gene: TRBV6-5; D gene: .; CDR3 DNA: TGTGCCAGCATGCGCGGGGCCCGGGCAGATACGCAGTATTTT; CDR3 protein: CASMRGARADTQYF
J gene: TRBJ2-3; clone size: .; V gene: TRBV19; D gene: TRBD2; CDR3 DNA: TGTGCCAGTAGTACCCGGGTAGCGGGAGCAGATACGCAGTATTTT; CDR3 protein: CASSTRVAGADTQYF
J gene: TRBJ2-2; clone size: .; V gene: TRBV27; D gene: .; CDR3 DNA: TGTGCCACTCGACCTGGGACATTGAACACCGGGGAGCTGTTTTTT; CDR3 protein: CATRPGTLNTGELFF
J gene: TRBJ2-3; clone size: .; V gene: TRBV24-1; D gene: TRBD2; CDR3 DNA: TGTGCCACCAGAACGGGGGGGCTGACAGATACGCAGTATTTT; CDR3 protein: CATRTGGLTDTQYF
J gene: TRBJ2-1; clone size: once; V gene: TRBV6-5; D gene: TRBD2; CDR3 DNA: TGTGCCAGCGATCGACTAGCGGGGGGGAGGGGTGAGCAGTTCTTC; CDR3 protein: CASDRLAGGRGEQFF
J gene: TRBJ1-2; clone size: .; V gene: TRBV3-1/TRBV3-2; D gene: TRBD1; CDR3 DNA: TGTGCCAGCAGCCTCGCGGACAGGGGGCATGGCTACACCTTC; CDR3 protein: CASSLADRGHGYTF
J gene: TRBJ1-1; clone size: .; V gene: TRBV6-5; D gene: .; CDR3 DNA: TGTGCCAGCAGATCCTACCAGGGGATTAGCACTGAAGCTTTCTTT; CDR3 protein: CASRSYQGISTEAFF
J gene: TRBJ2-2; clone size: .; V gene: TRBV3-1/TRBV3-2; D gene: .; CDR3 DNA: TGTGCCAGCAGCCCTCAGAATCGTTTAATTGGGGCCGAGCTGTTTTTT; CDR3 protein: CASSPQNRLIGAELFF
J gene: TRBJ1-1; clone size: .; V gene: TRBV29-1; D gene: TRBD1; CDR3 DNA: TGCAGCGTGGGGGAGACAGGGAGGTCGGGTGAAGCTTTCTTT; CDR3 protein: CSVGETGRSGEAFF
J gene: TRBJ1-1; clone size: .; V gene: TRBV28; D gene: .; CDR3 DNA: TGTGCCAGCAGTTTAGTGGCGGTCAAAAACAGGGAGTGGGGGTACACTGAAGCTTTCTTT; CDR3 protein: CASSLVAVKNREWGYTEAFF
J gene: TRBJ2-2; clone size: .; V gene: TRBV5-1; D gene: TRBD2; CDR3 DNA: TGCGCCAGCAGTAAAAAGCGGGAGGGCCGGGACGGGGAGCTGTTTTTT; CDR3 protein: CASSKKREGRDGELFF
J gene: TRBJ1-1; clone size: .; V gene: TRBV7-9; D gene: .; CDR3 DNA: TGTGCCAGCAGCTTAGGAAGCCCGAACACTGAAGCTTTCTTT; CDR3 protein: CASSLGSPNTEAFF
J gene: TRBJ2-6; clone size: .; V gene: TRBV10-3; D gene: .; CDR3 DNA: TGTGCCATCAGTGGACAGGCGTCTGGGGCCAACGTCCTGACTTTC; CDR3 protein: CAISGQASGANVLTF
J gene: TRBJ2-3; clone size: .; V gene: TRBV4-2; D gene: TRBD2; CDR3 DNA: TGTGCCAGCAGCCATCTAGCGGGAGAGGCATCAGATACGCAGTATTTT; CDR3 protein: CASSHLAGEASDTQYF
J gene: TRBJ2-1; clone size: .; V gene: TRBV3-1/TRBV3-2; D gene: .; CDR3 DNA: TGTGCCAGCAGCCAAGATCGCACTAGGGCGAATGAGCAGTTCTTC; CDR3 protein: CASSQDRTRANEQFF
J gene: TRBJ1-5; clone size: .; V gene: TRBV10-3; D gene: .; CDR3 DNA: TGTGCCGCCGGGACATTCACGGGCAATCAGCCCCAGCATTTT; CDR3 protein: CAAGTFTGNQPQHF
J gene: TRBJ2-7; clone size: .; V gene: TRBV11-2; D gene: TRBD1; CDR3 DNA: TGTGCCAGCAGCCCCGGACAGGGGGCTTTCGAGCAGTACTTC; CDR3 protein: CASSPGQGAFEQYF
J gene: TRBJ2-3; clone size: .; V gene: TRBV14; D gene: .; CDR3 DNA: TGTGCCAGCAGCCTTCGACTGGTGGATACGCAGTATTTT; CDR3 protein: CASSLRLVDTQYF
J gene: TRBJ2-1; clone size: .; V gene: TRBV21-1; D gene: .; CDR3 DNA: TGTGCCAGCAGCAAAGTGGGAAGACAGGGGCGCCCGCGCAATGAGCAGTTCTTC; CDR3 protein: CASSKVGRQGRPRNEQFF
J gene: TRBJ2-5; clone size: .; V gene: TRBV5-6; D gene: .; CDR3 DNA: TGTGCCAGCAGCCGAGGAAGCGCGACCCAGTACTTC; CDR3 protein: CASSRGSATQYF
J gene: TRBJ2-5; clone size: .; V gene: TRBV7-8; D gene: TRBD2; CDR3 DNA: TGTGCCAGCAGCTTCCTAGCGGGGGAGGTACAAGAGACCCAGTACTTC; CDR3 protein: CASSFLAGEVQETQYF